This TCR beta chain was documented in a study of T-cell reconstitution after alpha-beta-depleted transplantation in children. Study-level results: The authors attributed T-cell counts and diversity one year after transplant mostly to newly produced T cells. High day-60 TCRbeta diversity in some patients came from surviving recipient T cells and thymic progenitors. After transplant, at about two months, alpha-beta T cells were reportedly derived from several hundred expanded graft clones.

Concerning this clonotype: Its specificity is unknown.

V trimming: 6 bases; J trimming: 6 bases; junction bases outside the gene matches: 3. The CDR3 is made up of 12 amino acids. Germline lookup yields CDR1 ENHRY and CDR2 SYGVKD. The library targeted TCRbeta and was prepared with unique molecular identifiers. TCRdb used MiXCR to reprocess the PCR reads, holding one entry per CDR3 protein. The sample carries hundreds of thousands of distinct CDR3 sequences, 15% to 20% recorded once. The clonotype was recovered from a boy under three years old who had a stem cell transplant for Wiskott-Aldrich syndrome, so the T cells may come from the graft donor. The source was PBMCs, mostly from graft donor cells, collected 360 days after TCRalphabeta/CD19-depleted stem cell transplant. The V and J genes are TRBV10-3 and TRBJ2-7; 9 positions agree with TRBD1. The CDR3 DNA is TGTGCCATCAGCTCGACAGGGGGCGAGCAGTACTTC. It yields the protein CAISSTGGEQYF.